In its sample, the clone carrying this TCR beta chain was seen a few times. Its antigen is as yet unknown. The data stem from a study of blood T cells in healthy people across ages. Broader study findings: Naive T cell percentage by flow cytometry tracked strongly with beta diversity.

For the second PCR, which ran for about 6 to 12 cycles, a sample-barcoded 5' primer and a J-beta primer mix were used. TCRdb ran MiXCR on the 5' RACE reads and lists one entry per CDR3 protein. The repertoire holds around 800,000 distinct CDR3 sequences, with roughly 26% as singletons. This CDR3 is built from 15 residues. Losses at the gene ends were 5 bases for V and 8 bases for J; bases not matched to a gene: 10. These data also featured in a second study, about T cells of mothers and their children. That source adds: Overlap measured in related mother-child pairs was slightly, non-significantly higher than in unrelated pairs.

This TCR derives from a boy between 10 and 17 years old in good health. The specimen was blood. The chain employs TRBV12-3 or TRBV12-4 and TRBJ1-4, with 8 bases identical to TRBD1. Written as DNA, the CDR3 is TGTGCCAGCAGTCCTACCAGGGGGCTCAGCGAAAAACTGTTTTTT. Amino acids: CASSPTRGLSEKLFF.